This TCR beta chain was obtained from a study of neurological immune-mediated disorders. Study-wide findings and caveats: None of the CDR3 amino acid sequences found in expanded clones was shared across subjects. This suggests that the TCR-beta repertoires were private in all groups.

This clonotype showed up many times. Its matching antigen is unknown. This CDR3 is 15 amino acids long. The germline V gene has CDR1 SGHAT and CDR2 FQDESV (reference sequence). V lost 5 bases and J lost 2, with 14 bases in between. For the unsorted libraries, 2 million PBMCs stored at -80 C served as input. TCRdb independently ran MiXCR on the 5' RACE reads; one entry per CDR3 protein. The sample consists of tens of thousands of distinct CDR3 sequences, 3.6% of them appearing once. The rearrangement uses TRBV11-1 and TRBJ2-3; D is perhaps TRBD1 or TRBD2 (6 bases each). Sequenced: PBMCs. The clonotype originates from a man aged 30 to 45 with multiple sclerosis. In DNA, the CDR3 is TGTGCCAGCAGCCCCTCGGGGGCCTCCACAGATACGCAGTATTTT. This translates into CASSPSGASTDTQYF.